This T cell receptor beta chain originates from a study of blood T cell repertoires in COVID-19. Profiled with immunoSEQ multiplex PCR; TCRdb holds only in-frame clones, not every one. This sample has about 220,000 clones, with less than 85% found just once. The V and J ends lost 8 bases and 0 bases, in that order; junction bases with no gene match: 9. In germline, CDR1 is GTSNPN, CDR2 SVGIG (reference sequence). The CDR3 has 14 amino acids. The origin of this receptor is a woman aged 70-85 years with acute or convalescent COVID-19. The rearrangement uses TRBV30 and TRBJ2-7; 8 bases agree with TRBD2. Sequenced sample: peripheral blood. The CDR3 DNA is TGTGCCGGATCGCGGGGGGCCTACTCCTACGAGCAGTACTTC. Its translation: CAGSRGAYSYEQYF.